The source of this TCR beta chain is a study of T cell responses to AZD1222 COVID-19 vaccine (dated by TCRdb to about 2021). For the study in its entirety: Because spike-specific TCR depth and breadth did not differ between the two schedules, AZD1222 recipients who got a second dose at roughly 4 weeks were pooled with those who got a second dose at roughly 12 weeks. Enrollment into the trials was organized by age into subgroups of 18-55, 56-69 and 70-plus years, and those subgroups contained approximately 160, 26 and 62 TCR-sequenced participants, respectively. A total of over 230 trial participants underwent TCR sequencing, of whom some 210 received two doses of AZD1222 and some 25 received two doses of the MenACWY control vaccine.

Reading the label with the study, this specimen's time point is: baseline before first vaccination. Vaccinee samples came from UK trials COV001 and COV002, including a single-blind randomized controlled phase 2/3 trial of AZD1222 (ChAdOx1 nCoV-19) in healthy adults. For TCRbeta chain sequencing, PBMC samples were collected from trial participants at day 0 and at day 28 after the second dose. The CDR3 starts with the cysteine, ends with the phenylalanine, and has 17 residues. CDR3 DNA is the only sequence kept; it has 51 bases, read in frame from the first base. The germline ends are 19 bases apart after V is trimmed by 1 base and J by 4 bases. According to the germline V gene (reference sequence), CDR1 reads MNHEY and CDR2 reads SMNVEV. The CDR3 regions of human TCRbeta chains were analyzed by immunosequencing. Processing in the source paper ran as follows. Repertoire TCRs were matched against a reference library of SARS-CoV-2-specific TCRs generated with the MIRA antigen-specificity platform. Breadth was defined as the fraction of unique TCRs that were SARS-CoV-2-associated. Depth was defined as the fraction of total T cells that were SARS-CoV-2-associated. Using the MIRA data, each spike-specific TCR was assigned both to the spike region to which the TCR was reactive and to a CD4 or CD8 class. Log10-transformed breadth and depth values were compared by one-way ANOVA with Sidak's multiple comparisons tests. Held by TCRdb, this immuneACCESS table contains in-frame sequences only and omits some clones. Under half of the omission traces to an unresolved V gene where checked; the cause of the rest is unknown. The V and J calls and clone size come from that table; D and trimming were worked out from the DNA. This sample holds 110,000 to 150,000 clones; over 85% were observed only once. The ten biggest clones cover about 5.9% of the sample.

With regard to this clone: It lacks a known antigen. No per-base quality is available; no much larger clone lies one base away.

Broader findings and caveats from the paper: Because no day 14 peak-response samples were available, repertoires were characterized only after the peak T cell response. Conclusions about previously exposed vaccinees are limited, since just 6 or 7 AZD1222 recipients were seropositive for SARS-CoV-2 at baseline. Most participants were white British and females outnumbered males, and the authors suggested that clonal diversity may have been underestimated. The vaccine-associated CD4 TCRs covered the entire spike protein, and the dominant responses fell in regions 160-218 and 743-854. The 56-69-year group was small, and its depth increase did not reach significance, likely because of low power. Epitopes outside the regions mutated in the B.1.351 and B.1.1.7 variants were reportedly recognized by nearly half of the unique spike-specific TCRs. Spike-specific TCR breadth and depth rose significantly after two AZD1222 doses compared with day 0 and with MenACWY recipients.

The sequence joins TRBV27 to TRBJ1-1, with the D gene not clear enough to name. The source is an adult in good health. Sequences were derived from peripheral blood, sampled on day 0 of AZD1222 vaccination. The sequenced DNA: TGTGCCAGCAGTTTATTCGCGTCTGGCCGGACTTTCACTGAAGCTTTCTTT. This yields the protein CASSLFASGRTFTEAFF.